The 25 T cell receptor beta chains in this list originate from one sample, sequenced in a study of T cell changes during pregnancy in multiple sclerosis. The repertoire was sequenced with immunoSEQ multiplex PCR; TCRdb's copy has only in-frame clones and lacks some. The sample contains more than 45,000 clones, approximately 95% of which appear only once. Source: CD4+ T cells from peripheral blood mononuclear cells, taken in the first trimester of pregnancy. These receptors came from a female donor with multiple sclerosis, enrolled in a pregnancy study.

The CDR3 DNA is TGTGCCAGCAGTAGTCGACAGGGGGCGGGCGGGGAGCTGTTTTTT. Its translation: CASSSRQGAGGELFF. The V call is TRBV6-5, the J call TRBJ2-2; 10 bases agree with TRBD1. The CDR3 covers 15 residues. Germline CDR1 and CDR2: MNHEY and SVGAGI. With V trimmed by 5 bases and J by 7 bases, 7 bases remained unmatched.

The chain employs TRBV7-3 and TRBJ2-3, with 14 nucleotides matching TRBD2. CDR1 and CDR2 from the germline V gene are SGHTA and FQGTGA. The CDR3 spans 17 residues. The V segment lost 5 bases and the J segment 2 bases; nucleotides outside the gene matches: 6. CDR3 loop: CASSRGTSGGLTDTQYF. The CDR3 DNA sequence: TGTGCCAGCAGCCGCGGGACTAGCGGGGGCCTCACAGATACGCAGTATTTT.

The chain combines TRBV5-4 with TRBJ1-2; D unresolved. CDR3 size: 13 residues. Looked up from germline, CDR1 is SGHNT and CDR2 is YYREEE (reference sequence). Trimming left V 6 bases short and J 3 bases short, with 12 bases between. The CDR3 loop is CASTARLDYGYTF. The DNA of the CDR3 is TGTGCCAGCACCGCGAGACTAGACTATGGCTACACCTTC.

In this sample, this clone turned up a few times. The chain carries TRBV7-8 and TRBJ1-5; D ambiguous. Germline CDR1 is SGHVS and CDR2 is FQNEAQ. With 2 bases removed from V and 6 bases from J, the gap between germline ends came to 14 bases. This CDR3 has 15 amino acids. As DNA, the CDR3 is TGTGCCAGCAGCTTACAGGAGGGCGTCGGTCAGCCCCAGCATTTT. Translation: CASSLQEGVGQPQHF. Supplemented by reference TRBV7-8 and TRBJ1-5, the full variable domain reads GAGVSQSPRYKVAKRGQDVALRCDPISGHVSLFWYQQALGQGPEFLTYFQNEAQLDKSGLPSDRFFAERPEGSVSTLKIQRTQQEDSAVYLCASSLQEGVGQPQHFGDGTRLSIL.

The chain joins TRBV23-1 to TRBJ1-1; a weak D match, TRBD1 (6 bases). TRBV23-1 is an ORF, and what it does is uncertain. Trimming shortened V by 2 bases and J by 5 bases, and 15 bases separated the two germline ends. The CDR3 extends over 15 amino acids. CDR3: CASSQRGARGTEAFF. The CDR3 DNA reads TGCGCCAGCAGTCAACGGGGGGCGCGGGGAACTGAAGCTTTCTTT.

The V and J genes are TRBV25-1 and TRBJ1-4, with TRBD1 matching over 7 bases. This CDR3 comprises 15 residues. Germline trimming cut 3 bases from V and 1 base from J; bases unmatched to any gene: 2. Germline-derived CDR1 and CDR2 are MGHDK and SYGVNS. The CDR3 nucleotides are TGTGCCAGCAGTGAGACAGGGCTAACTAATGAAAAACTGTTTTTT. Its protein is CASSETGLTNEKLFF.

Here the CDR3 reads CATSRGDSASTDTQYF. CDR3 nucleotides: TGTGCCACCAGCAGGGGTGACAGTGCTAGCACAGATACGCAGTATTTT. The chain couples TRBV15 to TRBJ2-3; tentatively, D is TRBD1 (5 bases). CDR3 length: 16 amino acids. The germline V gene has CDR1 LNHNV and CDR2 YYDKDF (reference sequence). Trimming took 3 bases from V and 0 from J, leaving 13 bases between them.

In DNA form, the CDR3 reads TGTGCCTGGAGAGCTCAGATCAGAGCTCCAGGCACTGAAGCTTTCTTT. Amino acid sequence: CAWRAQIRAPGTEAFF. The rearrangement joins TRBV30 to TRBJ1-1, with D uncertain. With 3 bases removed from V and 4 bases from J, the gap between germline ends came to 21 bases. CDR1 and CDR2 from the germline V gene are GTSNPN and SVGIG (reference sequence). CDR3 length equals 16 residues.

This clone showed up just once. The chain links TRBV2 to TRBJ2-5, with 10 bases lining up with TRBD1. Trimming cost V 6 bases and J 3 bases; bases outside gene matches: 13. This CDR3 contains 17 residues. CDR1 is SNHLY, CDR2 FYNNEI, per germline. In DNA, the CDR3 is TGTGCCAGCAGAGAGGGTCCCGGGACAGGGGCCAAAGAGACCCAGTACTTC. Amino acid sequence: CASREGPGTGAKETQYF.

V usage is TRBV5-1 and J usage is TRBJ2-2, with TRBD2 identical over 8 bases. The V segment lost 4 bases and the J segment 7 bases; nucleotides outside the gene matches: 12. The CDR3 contains 16 residues. Germline CDR1 is SGHRS and CDR2 is YFSETQ. For the CDR3, the DNA is TGCGCCAGCAGCCTGGTCGGCGGCCGGGGGGGCGGGGAGCTGTTTTTT. This translates into CASSLVGGRGGGELFF.

The rearrangement links TRBV7-8 to TRBJ2-3; D remains ambiguous. Trimming took 0 bases from V and 9 from J, leaving 7 bases between them. CDR3 length equals 12 residues. Per germline, CDR1 SGHVS and CDR2 FQNEAQ. Here the CDR3 DNA reads TGTGCCAGCAGCTTAGCTCCACGGACGCAGTATTTT. Its protein product is CASSLAPRTQYF.

The chain joins TRBV5-1 to TRBJ2-7; D is uncertain. The CDR3 length is 12 residues. CDR1 and CDR2 (germline): SGHRS, YFSETQ. Trimming left V 1 base short and J 3 bases short, with 5 bases between. The CDR3 DNA reads as TGCGCCAGCAGCTTGCCAGGCTACGAGCAGTACTTC. Its translation: CASSLPGYEQYF.

The rearrangement uses TRBV27 and TRBJ1-1; 7 bases match TRBD1. The CDR3 totals 13 residues. V lost 4 bases and J lost 5; bases outside the gene matches: 4. CDR1 is MNHEY and CDR2 is SMNVEV in the germline V gene (reference sequence). In nucleotides, the CDR3 is TGTGCCAGCAGTTCCGGCAGGGGGACTGAAGCTTTCTTT. Protein product: CASSSGRGTEAFF.

The rearrangement uses TRBV9 and TRBJ1-4, with TRBD1 as a possible D gene (5 bases). Germline loops: CDR1 SGDLS, CDR2 YYNGEE. The CDR3 covers 15 residues. V was cut by 3 bases and J by 5 bases, with 14 bases left in between. The DNA of the CDR3 is TGTGCCAGCAGCGAGGGGCCGGGAGCCAATGAAAAACTGTTTTTT. This translates into CASSEGPGANEKLFF.

The rearrangement joins TRBV23-1 to TRBJ1-2; D not resolved. TRBV23-1 is treated as an ORF (open reading frame) with a function not yet certain. This CDR3 comprises 13 residues. The V and J ends lost 7 bases and 8 bases respectively, with 17 bases between them. As DNA, the CDR3 is TGCGCCAGCACCACCGGGAAGGTGCGAGGCTACACCTTC. Its protein is CASTTGKVRGYTF.

The chain is built from TRBV13 and TRBJ1-3; weak D call: TRBD1 (6 bases). The V end lost 5 bases, the J end lost 2 bases, and 13 bases lay between the germline ends. The V gene's germline CDR1 is PRHDT and CDR2 FYEKMQ (reference sequence). The CDR3 sequence is 15 residues long. The CDR3 sequence: CASSTRDTPGNTIYF. The DNA for the CDR3 is TGTGCCAGCAGCACCCGGGACACCCCTGGAAACACCATATATTTT.

With respect to this clone: One junction end disagrees with the germline gene, perhaps due to a read error. The rearrangement links TRBV7-7 to TRBJ2-2; tentatively, D is TRBD1 (6 bases). Germline V gene sequence: CDR1 SSHAT, CDR2 FNYEAQ (reference sequence). The CDR3 consists of 14 residues. As DNA, the CDR3 is TGTGCTAGCAGCTTAGAGGGGGTCACCGGGGAGCTGTTTTTT. Translating gives CASSLEGVTGELFF.

Written as DNA, the CDR3 is TGTGCCTGGAGTCCACAGGGGCGAAGATACCAGCCCCAGCATTTT. Its protein is CAWSPQGRRYQPQHF. The J gene is TRBJ1-5, the V gene TRBV30; 7 bases are shared with TRBD1. The V gene end was trimmed by 2 bases and the J gene end by 7 bases; junction bases not matched to a gene: 11. In germline, CDR1 is GTSNPN, CDR2 SVGIG (reference sequence). The CDR3 contains 15 residues.

The V call is TRBV27, the J call TRBJ2-2, with 7 positions matching TRBD2. J lost 8 bases, V lost 8 bases, and 11 bases had no gene match. This CDR3 comprises 14 residues. CDR1 and CDR2 from the germline V gene are MNHEY and SMNVEV (reference sequence). The CDR3, as DNA: TGTGCCAGCCGCCTCCAGCGGGGTTCTGGGGAGCTGTTTTTT. Protein product: CASRLQRGSGELFF.

This sequence joins TRBV7-3 and TRBJ2-2, with TRBD2 matching 8 bases. V shed 5 bases, J shed 5 bases, and the junction held 7 bases outside the gene matches. CDR3 length: 15 amino acids. Per germline, CDR1 SGHTA and CDR2 FQGTGA. The CDR3 spells CASSIGGAGTGELFF. The DNA for the CDR3 is TGTGCCAGCAGCATCGGGGGGGCCGGTACCGGGGAGCTGTTTTTT.

The J gene is TRBJ1-1, the V gene TRBV6-5; 7 bases map to TRBD1. Per germline, CDR1 MNHEY and CDR2 SVGAGI. The CDR3 consists of 9 residues. The junction had 0 bases not matched to a gene; V was cut back by 9 bases and J by 8 bases. CDR3 DNA: TGTGCCAGGGACAGGGAAGCTTTCTTT. This translates into CARDREAFF.

The J gene is TRBJ1-5, the V gene TRBV18; D is undetermined. Trimming pared 3 bases from V and 4 bases from J, leaving 4 bases between. The CDR3 is made up of 12 amino acids. From germline, CDR1 is KGHSH and CDR2 LQKENI. CDR3 sequence reads: CASSPENQPQHF. CDR3 DNA sequence: TGTGCCAGCTCACCTGAGAATCAGCCCCAGCATTTT. Full variable domain (missing parts from reference TRBV18 and TRBJ1-5): NAGVMQNPRHLVRRRGQEARLRCSPMKGHSHVYWYRQLPEEGLKFMVYLQKENIIDESGMPKERFSAEFPKEGPSILRIQQVVRGDSAAYFCASSPENQPQHFGDGTRLSIL.

The CDR3 DNA reads as TGTGCCAGCTCACCAAAGGGACAGGCCAATCAGCCCCAGCATTTT. It codes for CASSPKGQANQPQHF. The gene calls are TRBV18 and TRBJ1-5, with TRBD1 matching over 8 bases. Germline V lookup: CDR1 KGHSH, CDR2 LQKENI. This CDR3 region has 15 residues. J gave up 3 bases and V 2 bases, and 3 bases lay outside the gene matches.

The chain has TRBV14 and TRBJ1-2; no firm D call. V lost 0 bases, J lost 1 base, and 3 bases lay in between. The CDR3 covers 13 residues. The germline CDR1 and CDR2 sequences are SGHDN and FVKESK. CDR3 sequence: CASSQDVNYGYTF. The CDR3 nucleotides are TGTGCCAGCAGCCAAGACGTTAACTATGGCTACACCTTC.

This clone was recorded only once. V is TRBV5-1 and J is TRBJ2-7; tentative D call: TRBD2 (5 bases). The V and J ends lost 8 bases and 3 bases respectively, with 21 bases between them. Per the germline V gene, CDR1 is SGHRS and CDR2 is YFSETQ. The CDR3 is 15 amino acids. CDR3 region: CAREPGGPILYEQYF. The DNA of the CDR3 is TGCGCCAGGGAACCGGGCGGGCCGATCCTCTACGAGCAGTACTTC.